This T cell receptor beta chain comes out of a study of T cells expressing NK-cell markers (dated by TCRdb to 2020 to 2021). About the study as a whole: In sorted CD3+CD56+NKG2C+, CD3+CD56+NKG2C- and CD3+CD56-NKG2C+ T-cell subsets from about 8 donors, TCR beta-chain repertoires were profiled. Among the eight sequenced donors, only one was HCMV-seronegative, while the other seven were HCMV-seropositive. Randomly selected healthy volunteers, three men and five women, were used as the eight sequenced donors. Illumina HiSeq 2000/2500, MiSeq or NextSeq was used to sequence libraries as 2 x 150 bp reads. The study at large found these results: Those dominant clonotypes were again the most abundant among CD3+CD56-NKG2C+ cells in a handful of donors, at about 25-60.1%. In over five donors, the dominant CD3+CD56+NKG2C+ clonotypes were among the top 10 CD8+ clonotypes and accounted for about 1.0-7.0% of CD8+ T cells. Whether the expanded NKG2C-expressing T cell clones were specific for HCMV antigens remained unclear.

The germline V gene (reference sequence) supplies CDR1 GTSNPN and CDR2 SVGIG. The CDR3 numbers 15 residues from cysteine through phenylalanine. No DNA appears here. Of note for this clonotype: Its specific antigen is unknown.

HCMV-specific IgG was detected in serum with a commercial ELISA kit to determine HCMV serostatus. Peripheral blood mononuclear cells were isolated from blood by Ficoll density gradient centrifugation. The sequencer was an Illumina HiSeq 2000. TCR beta cDNA libraries were made by 5'RACE template switching that added a universal primer site and unique molecular identifiers. Synthesis of cDNA was primed from the TCR beta constant segment and was followed by two consecutive PCR amplification steps. As for how the authors treated the data: MIGEC was used to demultiplex reads and group reads by UMI, and MiTCR was used to assemble and quantify clonotypes. To remove erroneous sequences, TCR cDNA sequences were retained only when supported by two or more reads. The tcR package was used for downstream repertoire analysis, and clonotypes were matched across fractions by CDR3 nucleotide sequence plus V segment. VDJmatch was used to annotate antigen specificity against VDJdb, with one amino acid substitution allowed in CDR3. TCRdb reprocessed the reads and assigns one entry to each CDR3 protein sequence, leaving out DNA. The V and J calls come from TCRdb's annotation, not from the publication. The record for this sample contains some 410,000 distinct CDR3 sequences. The ten largest clones represent 6% to 9.5% of the sample.

Sequenced: blood T cells: a sorted CD56 or NKG2C T cell subset, CD4+ or CD8+ T cells, or bulk PBMC T cells (not recorded which). The source of this sequence is a woman between 18 and 70 years old in good health. Here the chain combines TRBV30 and TRBJ1-1; as DNA is missing, the TRBD1 call by TCRdb cannot be tested. The CDR3 amino acid sequence is: CAWGKPGTVNTEAFF.